This is a list of T cell receptor beta chains from one sample in a study of cytomegalovirus exposure and HLA in healthy donors. The repertoire was sequenced with immunoSEQ multiplex PCR; TCRdb's copy has only in-frame clones and lacks some. The table for this sample gives around 140,000 clones. The sequenced material came from PBMCs. These TCRs come from a woman in her thirties or forties in good health and CMV-seronegative. Each CDR3 is given with its conserved first and last residue. A D gene is named only where the DNA matches it firmly.

V gene	J gene	D gene	CDR3 length	CDR3 DNA	CDR3 protein
TRBV7-2	TRBJ1-5	.	14	TGTGCCAGCAGCTTATCAGGTTACAATCAGCCCCAGCATTTT	CASSLSGYNQPQHF
TRBV5-5	TRBJ1-2	TRBD1	15	TGTGCCAGCAGCTTGGACAACATCGACAGGGGTGGCTACACCTTC	CASSLDNIDRGGYTF
TRBV7-3	TRBJ2-1	TRBD2	14	TGTGCCAGCAGCCCACTAGCGTCGTACAATGAGCAGTTCTTC	CASSPLASYNEQFF
TRBV9	TRBJ2-3	TRBD2	14	TGTGCCAGCAGCACTAGCGGGGGGCCGTATACGCAGTATTTT	CASSTSGGPYTQYF
TRBV6-5	TRBJ1-6	TRBD1	14	TGTGCCAGCAGACCGGGACAGGAGAATTCACCCCTCCACTTT	CASRPGQENSPLHF
TRBV4-2	TRBJ1-2	.	15	TGTGCCAGCAGCCAAGATGGACAAGGGTTGTGGGGCTACACCTTC	CASSQDGQGLWGYTF
TRBV2	TRBJ2-7	TRBD1	13	TGTGCCAGCACGCCGGGACAGGTATACGAGCAGTACTTC	CASTPGQVYEQYF
TRBV2	TRBJ1-5	.	15	TGTGCCAGTAAAGGGACGGACTATAGCAATCAGCCCCAGCATTTT	CASKGTDYSNQPQHF
TRBV28	TRBJ2-3	TRBD2	14	TGTGCCAGCACCCTTAGCGGGGTCCGGGATACGCAGTATTTT	CASTLSGVRDTQYF
TRBV6-4	TRBJ2-1	TRBD2	15	TGTGCCAGCAGTGACGTAGCGGGGGCCTACAATGAGCAGTTCTTC	CASSDVAGAYNEQFF
TRBV7-2	TRBJ2-7	TRBD1	16	TGTGCCAGCGCAGATTCCGGGACAGCCGCCCTCTACGAGCAGTACTTC	CASADSGTAALYEQYF